This T cell receptor beta chain stems from a study of control samples from healthy donors and cancer patients (dated by TCRdb to 2020 to 2021). The library was obtained by the immunoSEQ multiplex PCR assay. Not all clones reach the TCRdb copy of this immuneACCESS table, which keeps in-frame sequences only. Checked studies attribute under half of the gap to unresolved V genes and leave the rest unexplained. The sample has roughly 370,000 clones on record, 90% of them singletons. The top ten clones comprise 5.5% to 8% of the sample. Points on this clone: Its recognized antigen is unknown. No much larger clone exists at a distance of one base, and base qualities are not known.

CDR1 MNHEY and CDR2 SVGAGI are derived from the germline V gene. Cut back by 0 bases and 0 bases, the V and J ends lie 9 bases apart. The CDR3 sequence holds 16 residues, the cysteine and phenylalanine included. Just the 48-base CDR3 DNA is kept, in frame starting at base 1. The material sequenced was PBMCs. The sequence derives from a man aged 35-49 years with head and neck cancer. The chain is encoded by TRBV6-5 joined to TRBJ1-3, with no confidently assigned D gene. The encoded CDR3 is CASSYSRQNSGNTIYF. The sequenced DNA: TGTGCCAGCAGTTACTCGAGACAAAACTCTGGAAACACCATATATTTT.